Described below is a single T cell receptor beta chain sequence and its context. Its antigen is undetermined. CDR1 and CDR2 (germline): SGHDT, YYEEEE. V was trimmed by 4 bases and J by 0 bases, leaving 7 bases between them. The CDR3 has 13 amino acids. This sample was taken from a study of cytomegalovirus exposure and HLA in healthy donors. Study-level points and caveats: In a later analysis, at a false discovery rate of 0.05, 16,951 TCR beta sequences were associated with HLA alleles. In a later analysis, compared with equally common non-associated chains, HLA-associated beta chains were more expanded. Sequencing depth across donors, presence/absence analyses assumed, was roughly uniform.

The PCR ran on 60 Vbeta and 13 Jbeta primers. Profiled with immunoSEQ multiplex PCR; TCRdb holds only in-frame clones, not every one. The sample lists about 120,000 clones, roughly three quarters occurring once. The receptor comes from a woman aged 18-30 years in good health and CMV-seropositive. Sequencing was done on a sample of PBMCs. The chain links TRBV5-6 to TRBJ1-2; the D is unclear. The CDR3 reads CASSPGTNYGYTF. The CDR3 bases are TGTGCCAGCAGCCCCGGGACTAACTATGGCTACACCTTC.